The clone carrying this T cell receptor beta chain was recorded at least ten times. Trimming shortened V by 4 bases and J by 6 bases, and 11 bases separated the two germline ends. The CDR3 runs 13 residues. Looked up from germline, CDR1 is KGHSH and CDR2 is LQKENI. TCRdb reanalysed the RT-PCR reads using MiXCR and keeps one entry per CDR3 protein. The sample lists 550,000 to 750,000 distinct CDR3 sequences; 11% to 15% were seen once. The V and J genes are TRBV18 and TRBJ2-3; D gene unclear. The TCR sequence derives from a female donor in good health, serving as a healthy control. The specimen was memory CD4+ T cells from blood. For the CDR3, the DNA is TGTGCCAGCTCACGCGTCTCCGGGGATACGCAGTATTTT. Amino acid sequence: CASSRVSGDTQYF.